The 17 T cell receptor beta chains below come from one sample, sequenced in a study of T cell repertoires in cytomegalovirus infection. TCRdb ran MiXCR on the reads and lists one entry per CDR3 protein. The top ten clones hold approximately 13% of a sample with roughly 300,000 distinct CDR3 sequences, about 25% of them seen once. Sequenced input: PBMCs. These TCRs come from a human donor in good health (CMV status not recorded). Some clones in this sample may be carry-over from other donors' samples.

The chain links TRBV14 to TRBJ2-1, with D possibly being TRBD1 (6 bases). The CDR3 has 16 residues. The V and J ends lost 4 bases and 7 bases respectively, with 20 bases between them. Germline V gene lookup returns CDR1 SGHDN and CDR2 FVKESK. The CDR3 bases are TGTGCCAGCAGCCCAGGGACACCAGGGACGAGTAATGAGCAGTTCTTC. Amino acid sequence: CASSPGTPGTSNEQFF.

The chain carries TRBV15 and TRBJ2-2; D not resolved. Between the trimmed V and J ends, which lost 2 bases and 5 bases, there was a span of 9 bases. Germline V gene sequence: CDR1 LNHNV, CDR2 YYDKDF (reference sequence). CDR3 length: 14 residues. The DNA of the CDR3 is TGTGCCACCAGCAGACGGGTCGGGACCGGGGAGCTGTTTTTT. This sequence encodes CATSRRVGTGELFF.

This chain links TRBV2 with TRBJ1-4; no reliable D call. Trimming took off 7 bases at V and 8 bases at J, with 17 bases between the two ends. CDR1 is SNHLY and CDR2 is FYNNEI in the germline V gene. The length of the CDR3 is 14 residues. The CDR3 region has the DNA TGTGCCAGCACAACCGGCCGCCTGAGGGAAAAACTGTTTTTT. It codes for CASTTGRLREKLFF.

The chain employs TRBV20-1 and TRBJ1-3; no definite D call. With 0 bases removed from V and 2 bases from J, the gap between germline ends came to 11 bases. Per the germline V gene, CDR1 is DFQATT and CDR2 is SNEGSKA (reference sequence). CDR3 size: 15 residues. The CDR3 is CSARDHKVPGNTIYF. The CDR3 bases are TGCAGTGCTAGAGATCATAAGGTTCCTGGAAACACCATATATTTT.

The chain uses TRBV5-1 and TRBJ2-5; 7 bases line up with TRBD1. Germline lookup yields CDR1 SGHRS and CDR2 YFSETQ. The CDR3 length is 13 residues. Losses at the gene ends were 4 bases for V and 4 bases for J; bases not matched to a gene: 4. CDR3 region: CASSQGQSETQYF. CDR3 nucleotides: TGCGCCAGCAGCCAGGGACAGTCAGAGACCCAGTACTTC.

The rearrangement links TRBV19 to TRBJ2-2; D is unresolved. This CDR3 is built from 12 residues. CDR1 LNHDA and CDR2 SQIVND come from the germline V gene (reference sequence). Trimming removed 3 bases from V and 8 bases from J, with 7 bases in between. In DNA form, the CDR3 reads TGTGCCAGTAGTATGTATTCGGGGGAGCTGTTTTTT. It encodes CASSMYSGELFF.

The rearrangement links TRBV18 to TRBJ2-1; TRBD2 might be the D (7 bases). The CDR3 has 14 amino acids. Trimming shortened V by 4 bases and J by 7 bases, and 14 bases separated the two germline ends. Germline CDR1 reads KGHSH; CDR2 reads LQKENI. This CDR3 reads CASSQTGGRNEQFF. CDR3 bases: TGTGCCAGCTCACAAACGGGGGGCCGAAATGAGCAGTTCTTC.

The chain links TRBV7-9 to TRBJ2-1; TRBD1 matches 8 bases. Germline CDR1 SEHNR, CDR2 FQNEAQ (reference sequence). The J segment lost 6 bases and the V segment lost 3 bases, leaving 4 bases of the junction unmatched. The CDR3 consists of 14 residues. CDR3 sequence reads: CASSLNQGANEQFF. The CDR3 DNA follows: TGTGCCAGCAGCTTGAATCAGGGGGCCAATGAGCAGTTCTTC.

This rearrangement joins TRBV28 to TRBJ2-1; D remains unclear. The CDR3 consists of 14 residues. CDR1 MDHEN and CDR2 SYDVKM come from the germline V gene. V was cut by 3 bases and J by 10 bases, with 16 bases left in between. The chain's CDR3 is CASSLIDLPPEQFF. CDR3 nucleotide sequence: TGTGCCAGCAGTTTGATAGACCTACCCCCGGAGCAGTTCTTC.

The V call is TRBV7-2, the J call TRBJ2-7; TRBD2 aligns across 13 bases. V trimming: 2 bases; J trimming: 12 bases; junction bases outside the gene matches: 10. The CDR3 spans 15 residues. CDR1 and CDR2 from the germline V gene are SGHTA and FQGNSA. CDR3 in DNA: TGTGCCAGCAGCTTAAGGACTAGCGGGGGTACCATCGTGTACTTC. It yields the protein CASSLRTSGGTIVYF.

The V call is TRBV7-2, the J call TRBJ2-7, with D possibly matching TRBD2 (6 bases). V was trimmed by 5 bases and J by 6 bases, leaving 20 bases between them. Germline V gene lookup returns CDR1 SGHTA and CDR2 FQGNSA. The CDR3 length is 15 residues. CDR3 nucleotide sequence: TGTGCCAGCAGCGCACAACTAGCAAAGCAGTCCGAGCAGTACTTC. Translated: CASSAQLAKQSEQYF.

This clonotype was counted at least ten times. The chain employs TRBV6-1 and TRBJ2-5; unclear D gene. Trimming pared 7 bases from V and 2 bases from J, leaving 8 bases between. The CDR3 is made up of 12 amino acids. Germline values: CDR1 MNHNS, CDR2 SASEGT. The CDR3 DNA reads TGTGCCAGCACCCCCGGGCAAGAGACCCAGTACTTC. Its protein product is CASTPGQETQYF.

The rearrangement joins TRBV5-1 to TRBJ1-1; D is undetermined. This CDR3 is built from 15 residues. The germline gives CDR1 SGHRS, CDR2 YFSETQ. The V end lost 1 base, the J end lost 5 bases, and 15 bases lay between the germline ends. This CDR3 reads CASSLPGLPGTEAFF. The CDR3, as DNA: TGCGCCAGCAGCTTGCCGGGATTGCCGGGGACTGAAGCTTTCTTT.

The rearrangement joins TRBV6-8 to TRBJ2-3; 9 bases map to TRBD1. CDR1 and CDR2 (germline): MNHGY, SAAAGT. The CDR3 totals 16 residues. J gave up 2 bases and V 0 bases, and 3 bases lay outside the gene matches. The CDR3: CASSYSTGGSTDTQYF. The CDR3 DNA reads as TGTGCCAGCAGTTACTCGACAGGGGGGTCCACAGATACGCAGTATTTT.

This clonotype came up a few times. This chain uses TRBV28 with TRBJ2-3; no firm D call. There are 13 residues in the CDR3. V lost 5 bases and J lost 5, with 11 bases in between. Germline values: CDR1 MDHEN, CDR2 SYDVKM. The CDR3: CASSLTQKDTQYF. The DNA of the CDR3 is TGTGCCAGCAGTCTCACCCAGAAAGATACGCAGTATTTT.

This clonotype was counted only a few times. The rearrangement links TRBV13 to TRBJ2-3; 8 positions match TRBD1. The CDR3 is 14 residues long. CDR1 is PRHDT, CDR2 FYEKMQ, per germline (reference sequence). The J segment lost 4 bases and the V segment lost 9 bases, leaving 9 bases of the junction unmatched. CDR3 in amino acids: CASTGQVDPDTQYF. CDR3 in DNA: TGTGCCAGTACGGGACAGGTGGATCCAGATACGCAGTATTTT.

This clonotype has a handful of counts. The gene calls are TRBV5-1 and TRBJ2-1; D possibly corresponds to TRBD1 (5 bases). This CDR3 is built from 13 residues. The V end lost 4 bases, the J end lost 7 bases, and 12 bases lay between the germline ends. CDR1 and CDR2 from the germline V gene are SGHRS and YFSETQ. This chain's CDR3 is CASSDLQGNEQFF. For the CDR3, the DNA is TGCGCCAGCAGCGACCTCCAGGGAAATGAGCAGTTCTTC.